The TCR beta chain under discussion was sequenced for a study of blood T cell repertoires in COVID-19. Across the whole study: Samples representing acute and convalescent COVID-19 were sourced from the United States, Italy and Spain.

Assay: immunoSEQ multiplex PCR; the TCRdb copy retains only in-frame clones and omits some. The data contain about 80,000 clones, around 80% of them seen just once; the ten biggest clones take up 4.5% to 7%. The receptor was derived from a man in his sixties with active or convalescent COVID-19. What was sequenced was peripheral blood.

The CDR3 protein is CASSYGQPNTEAFF. The CDR3 region has the DNA TGTGCCAGCAGTTACGGGCAGCCGAACACTGAAGCTTTCTTT. The chain uses TRBV6-2 or TRBV6-3 and TRBJ1-1; D uncertain. The germline V gene has CDR1 MNHEY and CDR2 SVGEGT. V was trimmed by 2 bases and J by 1 base, leaving 8 bases between them. This CDR3 contains 14 residues.